These T cell receptor beta chains were read from a single sample in a study of cytomegalovirus exposure and HLA in healthy donors. Libraries were prepared by immunoSEQ multiplex PCR; TCRdb keeps only in-frame clonotypes and omits some of them. The sample lists about 140,000 clones, roughly 75% seen once, with 2% to 2.5% in the top ten. Sequenced material: PBMCs. Source of these receptors: a man in his thirties or forties in good health and CMV-seronegative. CDR3s include the opening cysteine and the closing phenylalanine or tryptophan. Fields, in order: V gene, J gene, clone size, D gene, CDR3 DNA, CDR3 protein. The D gene is left open where the match is weak. Size is omitted from some rows. Given values are once, few, many or a class for expanded clones.

>TRBV2|TRBJ2-2|-|-
TGTGCCAGCACGAGGGGGTTGGGGGAGCTGTTTTTT
CASTRGLGELFF
>TRBV7-9|TRBJ1-1|-|TRBD1
TGTGCCAGCAGCTCAGGACAGGGGCGAGCTTTCTTT
CASSSGQGRAFF
>TRBV7-8|TRBJ1-5|-|TRBD1
TGTGCCAGCAGCAAAGGGACAGTCAATCAGCCCCAGAATTTT
CASSKGTVNQPQNF
>TRBV19|TRBJ1-4|-|TRBD1
TGTGCCAGTAGTCCCCGGACAGGTGTAAAACTGTTTTTT
CASSPRTGVKLFF
>TRBV28|TRBJ1-1|-|-
TGTGCCAGCAGCCCGCTACAGGGTTCTCTCACTGAAGCTTTCTTT
CASSPLQGSLTEAFF
>TRBV11-2|TRBJ2-5|-|-
TGTGCCAGCAGCTCCATGTTTGGAGCGGAGACCCAGTACTTC
CASSSMFGAETQYF
>TRBV27|TRBJ2-1|-|-
TGTGCCAGCAGTTTAATCGGCGGGGTCGACAATGAGCAGTTCTTC
CASSLIGGVDNEQFF
>TRBV5-4|TRBJ2-6|few|TRBD1
TGTGCCAGCAGCCAAACCGGGACAGGTCTCTGGGCCAACGTCCTGACTTTC
CASSQTGTGLWANVLTF
>TRBV5-1|TRBJ1-4|-|-
TGCGCCAGCAGCTCAGACAGGCCGACTAATGAAAAACTGTTTTTT
CASSSDRPTNEKLFF
>TRBV7-9|TRBJ2-7|-|TRBD1
TGTGCCAGCAGCTTGGGGTATCGGGACAGGGGATTCGAGCAGTACTTC
CASSLGYRDRGFEQYF
>TRBV27|TRBJ2-3|-|TRBD2
TGTGCCAGCAGTTTATCAGGGACTAGCCCAGATACGCAGTATTTT
CASSLSGTSPDTQYF
>TRBV18|TRBJ1-6|-|TRBD1
TGTGCCAGCTCACCCGGACAGGGTTCACCCCTCCACTTT
CASSPGQGSPLHF
>TRBV12-5|TRBJ2-1|-|TRBD1
TGTGCTAGTGCAGGGACAGGGTCCTACAATGAGCAGTTCTTC
CASAGTGSYNEQFF
>TRBV7-2|TRBJ2-7|-|-
TGTGCCAGCAGCCGATACACAGAGCAGTACTTC
CASSRYTEQYF
>TRBV28|TRBJ1-2|-|TRBD1
TGTGCCAGCAGTTTTCAGGGGGACTATGGCTACACCTTC
CASSFQGDYGYTF
>TRBV25-1|TRBJ2-1|once|TRBD2
TGTGCCAGCAGTACTACTAGCGGGGGCCCCAGGTGGGGTGAGCAGTTCTTC
CASSTTSGGPRWGEQFF
>TRBV30|TRBJ2-2|-|TRBD2
TGTGCCTGGAGTCTATTCAGGACTAGCGGGAGGGGTAACACCGGGGAGCTGTTTTTT
CAWSLFRTSGRGNTGELFF
>TRBV27|TRBJ1-5|-|-
TGTGCCAGCAGTTCCAGACAGGAGAGGGGCAATCAGCCCCAGCATTTT
CASSSRQERGNQPQHF
>TRBV5-1|TRBJ2-7|-|-
TGCGCCAGCAGCTTGGCAGTCCTTTCCTACGAGCAGTACTTC
CASSLAVLSYEQYF
>TRBV15|TRBJ1-2|once|TRBD1
TGTGCCACCAGCAGATCAGGGGGTGGCTACACCTTC
CATSRSGGGYTF
>TRBV5-4|TRBJ2-5|-|-
TGTGCCAGCAGCCCCCAGAACAGCCCTTTTCAAGAGACCCAGTACTTC
CASSPQNSPFQETQYF
>TRBV19|TRBJ2-7|-|-
TGTGCCAGTAGTAACGGACACGGAACTTACGAGCAGTACTTC
CASSNGHGTYEQYF
>TRBV5-4|TRBJ1-2|-|-
TGTGCCAGCAGCCCCCCCTTGGGGGGGGCCTATGGCTACACCTTC
CASSPPLGGAYGYTF
>TRBV7-8|TRBJ2-7|-|TRBD1
TGTGCCAGCAGCTCGCGAGGAGACAGGGGGTCGTACGAGCAGTACTTC
CASSSRGDRGSYEQYF
>TRBV5-4|TRBJ1-1|-|-
TGTGCCAGCAGCCAAGGACAGTCGAGTACTATGAACACTGAAGCTTTCTTT
CASSQGQSSTMNTEAFF
>TRBV4-1|TRBJ2-1|-|TRBD1
TGCGCCAGCAGCCATACGGGGACAGGGGGCCTTGAGCAGTTCTTC
CASSHTGTGGLEQFF
>TRBV2|TRBJ2-2|-|-
TGTGCCAGCAGGAGGACAGAGAACACCGGGGAGCTGTTTTTT
CASRRTENTGELFF
>TRBV5-5|TRBJ2-7|few|-
TGTGCCAGCAGCTTGGCCCGGGGTCGTGCCGCCACCTACGAGCAGTACTTC
CASSLARGRAATYEQYF
>TRBV5-1|TRBJ2-3|-|TRBD1
TGCGCCAGCAGATTCAGGGCAGGGGGCGTCACAGATACGCAGTATTTT
CASRFRAGGVTDTQYF
>TRBV6-5|TRBJ2-7|-|TRBD2
TGTGCCAGCAGTCCTAAGCGGGAGGCTTTCTACGAGCAGTACTTC
CASSPKREAFYEQYF
>TRBV7-6|TRBJ2-5|-|TRBD1
TGTGCCAGCAGCCCCTGGACAGGGGGCGCGGTAGAGACCCAGTACTTC
CASSPWTGGAVETQYF
>TRBV5-1|TRBJ1-1|-|-
TGCGCCAGCAGCTGGGGGGAGCAGGGATGGTCAGGATACGACACTGAAGCTTTCTTT
CASSWGEQGWSGYDTEAFF
>TRBV30|TRBJ1-2|-|-
TGTGCCTGGAGTGTCGTTCCCCCTAACTATGGCTACACCTTC
CAWSVVPPNYGYTF